The 10 T cell receptor beta chains below come from one sample, sequenced in a study of blood T cell repertoires in COVID-19. Profiling relied on immunoSEQ multiplex PCR, and the TCRdb table lists in-frame clones only, not all of them. Altogether fewer than 300,000 clones are present, about 68% being singletons, with the ten largest covering about 3.5%. The sequenced sample consisted of peripheral blood. All receptors derive from a woman over 75 with acute or convalescent COVID-19.

This sequence joins TRBV30 and TRBJ2-2; 8 positions match TRBD1. The CDR3 is made up of 15 amino acids. V trimming: 3 bases; J trimming: 5 bases; junction bases outside the gene matches: 8. CDR1 GTSNPN and CDR2 SVGIG come from the germline V gene (reference sequence). CDR3 sequence (DNA): TGTGCCTGGAGGGACCAGGGGGCTGGGACCGGGGAGCTGTTTTTT. Translated, it gives CAWRDQGAGTGELFF.

The genes are TRBV6-2 or TRBV6-3 and TRBJ2-1; 7 bases are shared with TRBD2. Germline V gene sequence: CDR1 MNHEY, CDR2 SVGEGT. J lost 8 bases, V lost 3 bases, and 13 bases had no gene match. The CDR3 extends over 16 amino acids. For the CDR3, the DNA is TGTGCCAGCAGTTATCCCCTCCCGAGGGCGGGGGATGAGCAGTTCTTC. It translates to CASSYPLPRAGDEQFF.

The chain couples TRBV2 to TRBJ1-2; D is unresolved. The CDR3 is 15 amino acids. V lost 2 bases and J 1 base, leaving 11 bases between the germline ends. Germline lookup yields CDR1 SNHLY and CDR2 FYNNEI. The CDR3 loop is CASSELARGNYGYTF. Here the CDR3 DNA reads TGTGCCAGCAGTGAACTCGCTCGGGGTAACTATGGCTACACCTTC.

This clone showed up just a few times. The V gene is TRBV3-1 (or the pseudogene TRBV3-2), the J gene TRBJ1-5; D is ambiguous. The CDR3 has 14 residues. The germline V gene has CDR1 LGHDT and CDR2 YNNKEL (reference sequence). Trimming left V 9 bases short and J 0 bases short, with 12 bases between. The CDR3 sequence: CASSASGSNQPQHF. The CDR3 coding sequence is TGTGCCAGTTCAGCTTCGGGTAGCAATCAGCCCCAGCATTTT.

The chain links TRBV27 to TRBJ1-1; D is unresolved. The V gene's germline CDR1 is MNHEY and CDR2 SMNVEV (reference sequence). V was clipped by 2 bases and J by 2 bases, with 15 bases between them. The CDR3 sequence is 16 residues long. CDR3 region: CASSLGRGQPNTEAFF. DNA of the CDR3: TGTGCCAGCAGTTTAGGACGAGGGCAGCCCAACACTGAAGCTTTCTTT.

In its sample, this clone was seen once. The gene calls are TRBV5-5 and TRBJ2-7, with TRBD2 identical over 10 bases. This CDR3 region has 15 residues. V lost 0 bases to trimming and J lost 4 bases; unmatched junction nucleotides: 4. Per the germline V gene, CDR1 is SGHKS and CDR2 is YYEKEE (reference sequence). The CDR3 region is CASSLALAGVYEQYF. In nucleotides, the CDR3 is TGTGCCAGCAGCTTGGCGCTAGCGGGAGTTTACGAGCAGTACTTC.

The gene calls are TRBV6-4 and TRBJ1-2; 7 positions match TRBD1. This CDR3 has 14 amino acids. V shed 6 bases, J shed 4 bases, and the junction held 8 bases outside the gene matches. The germline gives CDR1 MRHNA, CDR2 SNTAGT. Here the CDR3 reads CASSPQGGAYGYTF. The CDR3, as DNA: TGTGCCAGCAGCCCTCAAGGGGGCGCCTATGGCTACACCTTC.

This chain links TRBV19 with TRBJ2-1; 10 nucleotides line up with TRBD1. The germline gives CDR1 LNHDA, CDR2 SQIVND (reference sequence). V was pared by 3 bases and J by 1 base, with 3 bases of the junction left unmatched. CDR3 size: 16 residues. CDR3 nucleotide sequence: TGTGCCAGTAGTATGGACAGGGGGTCTTCCTACAATGAGCAGTTCTTC. Its translation is CASSMDRGSSYNEQFF.

The CDR3 DNA is TGCGCCAGCAGCTTGGAAGGTACAGGGGGCGAGCAGTACTTC. This encodes CASSLEGTGGEQYF. The V and J genes are TRBV5-1 and TRBJ2-7, with 8 positions matching TRBD1. After removal of 0 bases from V and 6 bases from J, the junction contained 5 bases not matched to a gene. Per germline, CDR1 SGHRS and CDR2 YFSETQ. The CDR3 totals 14 residues.

For this clone: The same CDR3 arises from other DNA sequences in this sample as well. The chain has TRBV5-1 and TRBJ2-5; 8 nucleotides match TRBD1. V lost 2 bases to trimming and J lost 2 bases; unmatched junction nucleotides: 2. The CDR3 covers 14 residues. Germline values: CDR1 SGHRS, CDR2 YFSETQ. CDR3 bases: TGCGCCAGCAGCTTCGGACAGGGTCAAGAGACCCAGTACTTC. Amino acid sequence: CASSFGQGQETQYF.